Following are 17 T cell receptor beta chains from one sample sequenced in a study of vaccination effects on CD4 cells after COVID-19 (dated by TCRdb to 2021 to 2024). Library construction relied on the immunoSEQ multiplex PCR assay. Not all clones reach the TCRdb copy of this immuneACCESS table, which keeps in-frame sequences only. Checked studies attribute under half of the gap to unresolved V genes and leave the rest unexplained. This sample has fewer than 30,000 clones in its table, and 72% of those were observed once. The ten largest clonotypes hold roughly 10% of the sample. The ViraFEST assay stimulated PBMC with viral peptide pools and then used TCR sequencing to identify antigen-specific CD4+ T cell clonotypes by expansion. After less than eleven days of culture, CD4+ T cells were isolated with the EasySep CD4+ T cell isolation kit. Negative nucleocapsid antibody results before and after vaccination confirmed that the healthy vaccine recipients had no prior SARS-CoV-2 infection.

These receptors are not linked to any known antigen. The sample in question was CD4+ T cells from PBMCs cultured with SARS-CoV-2 spike peptides, obtained before COVID-19 vaccination. In the paper's terms, the cell subset or site label means: SARS-CoV-2 spike overlapping peptide pool stimulation. These TCRs come from a human donor who received a COVID-19 vaccine.

This chain connects TRBV14 to TRBJ2-7; D might be TRBD1 (6 bases). This CDR3 spans 15 amino acids. Per the germline V gene, CDR1 is SGHDN and CDR2 is FVKESK. The V gene lost 1 base and the J gene lost 3 bases, with 13 bases spanning the gap. The CDR3 DNA reads TGTGCCAGCAGCCAAGCCCAAACCAGGGGCTACGAGCAGTACTTC. Residues: CASSQAQTRGYEQYF.

V usage is TRBV30 and J usage is TRBJ1-1; D is ambiguous. CDR1 is GTSNPN, CDR2 SVGIG, per germline (reference sequence). The CDR3 loop spans 15 amino acids. V was cut by 2 bases and J by 1 base, with 14 bases left in between. The CDR3 spells CAWSIPGPKNTEAFF. The CDR3 coding sequence is TGTGCCTGGAGTATCCCCGGGCCGAAGAACACTGAAGCTTTCTTT.

The rearrangement links TRBV3-1 (or the pseudogene TRBV3-2) to TRBJ2-7, with TRBD2 identical over 13 bases. Looked up from germline, CDR1 is LGHDT and CDR2 is YNNKEL (reference sequence). Losses at the gene ends were 4 bases for V and 3 bases for J; bases not matched to a gene: 6. The CDR3 sequence is 16 residues long. CDR3 region: CASSLLTSGRGYEQYF. Written as DNA, the CDR3 is TGTGCCAGCAGCCTTCTAACTAGCGGGAGGGGCTACGAGCAGTACTTC.

This clone is a singleton in its sample. In nucleotides, the CDR3 is TGTGCCAGCCGGCTAGGAGCCCTAGCCAAAAACATTCAGTACTTC. Its translation: CASRLGALAKNIQYF. The gene calls are TRBV19 and TRBJ2-4, with D uncertain. CDR1 and CDR2 from the germline V gene are LNHDA and SQIVND (reference sequence). The V end was cut by 9 bases, the J end by 0 bases, with 15 bases between. CDR3 length: 15 residues. Together with reference TRBV19 and TRBJ2-4, the CDR3 gives the full variable domain: DGGITQSPKYLFRKEGQNVTLSCEQNLNHDAMYWYRQDPGQGLRLIYYSQIVNDFQKGDIAEGYSVSREKKESFPLTVTSAQKNPTAFYLCASRLGALAKNIQYFGAGTRLSVL.

The rearrangement links TRBV7-8 to TRBJ1-1; a weak D match, TRBD1 (5 bases). The CDR3 is 14 amino acids. V was cut by 5 bases and J by 5 bases, with 15 bases left in between. The germline V gene encodes CDR1 SGHVS and CDR2 FQNEAQ. This chain's CDR3 is CASSSWQGGTEAFF. As DNA, the CDR3 is TGTGCCAGCAGCAGTTGGCAGGGCGGTACTGAAGCTTTCTTT.

V and J are TRBV9 and TRBJ2-7, with D tentatively TRBD1 or TRBD2 (6 bases each). Trimming cost V 3 bases and J 2 bases, with 18 bases left between them. The length of the CDR3 is 16 residues. Germline assignment: CDR1 SGDLS and CDR2 YYNGEE. The CDR3 DNA reads TGTGCCAGCAGCGGAACAGGGCCGGGAGCCGCCTACGAGCAGTACTTC. Encoded protein: CASSGTGPGAAYEQYF.

The rearrangement uses TRBV2 and TRBJ2-5, with 7 nucleotides matching TRBD1. The J segment lost 4 bases and the V segment lost 2 bases, leaving 1 base of the junction unmatched. Germline CDR1 is SNHLY and CDR2 is FYNNEI. CDR3 length: 13 amino acids. The DNA of the CDR3 is TGTGCCAGCAGTGAATACAGGGGAGAGACCCAGTACTTC. Protein product: CASSEYRGETQYF.

This chain links TRBV19 with TRBJ1-5, with D uncertain. Between the trimmed V and J ends, which lost 4 bases and 5 bases, there was a span of 9 bases. The CDR3 extends over 13 amino acids. The V gene's germline CDR1 is LNHDA and CDR2 SQIVND (reference sequence). The CDR3 sequence is CASSTGWDQPQHF. The DNA of the CDR3 is TGTGCCAGTAGTACCGGATGGGATCAGCCCCAGCATTTT.

This chain joins TRBV5-4 and TRBJ2-7; D is perhaps TRBD1 (6 bases). CDR3 length: 13 amino acids. Trimming left V 4 bases short and J 6 bases short, with 14 bases between. CDR1 and CDR2 from the germline V gene are SGHNT and YYREEE (reference sequence). The CDR3 region has the DNA TGTGCCAGCAGCCGAGACAGGCAGTCCGAGCAGTACTTC. Translated: CASSRDRQSEQYF. Complete variable domain (other parts from reference TRBV5-4 and TRBJ2-7): ETGVTQSPTHLIKTRGQQVTLRCSSQSGHNTVSWYQQALGQGPQFIFQYYREEENGRGNFPPRFSGLQFPNYSSELNVNALELDDSALYLCASSRDRQSEQYFGPGTRLTVT.

The chain links TRBV9 to TRBJ1-4, with 8 positions matching TRBD1. Germline values: CDR1 SGDLS, CDR2 YYNGEE. V lost 3 bases and J lost 4; bases outside the gene matches: 5. This CDR3 spans 15 amino acids. CDR3 residues: CASSESGQDNEKLFF. The CDR3 DNA reads as TGTGCCAGCAGCGAATCGGGACAGGATAATGAAAAACTGTTTTTT.

The V gene is TRBV2, the J gene TRBJ2-1; D gene ambiguous. There are 16 residues in the CDR3. The ends were cut back, 3 bases at V and 3 bases at J, with 15 bases in the middle. Per the germline V gene, CDR1 is SNHLY and CDR2 is FYNNEI. The CDR3 reads CASSDEGSSFYNEQFF. In DNA form, the CDR3 reads TGTGCCAGCAGTGATGAAGGTTCTAGTTTCTACAATGAGCAGTTCTTC.

This clone was picked up one time. This chain joins TRBV7-2 and TRBJ2-2; D is unclear. V was cut by 4 bases and J by 0 bases, with 15 bases left in between. The CDR3 totals 17 residues. Germline CDR1 and CDR2: SGHTA and FQGNSA. In DNA form, the CDR3 reads TGTGCCAGCAGCTCGATGGTTAGGGCAGCGAACACCGGGGAGCTGTTTTTT. Its protein is CASSSMVRAANTGELFF. Drawing the rest from reference TRBV7-2 and TRBJ2-2, the complete variable domain is GAGVSQSPSNKVTEKGKDVELRCDPISGHTALYWYRQSLGQGLEFLIYFQGNSAPDKSGLPSDRFSAERTGGSVSTLTIQRTQQEDSAVYLCASSSMVRAANTGELFFGEGSRLTVL.

This chain's CDR3 is CASSYSGTSGETQYF. The CDR3 coding sequence is TGTGCCAGCAGTTACTCGGGGACTTCTGGAGAGACCCAGTACTTC. V and J are TRBV6-5 and TRBJ2-5; D possibly corresponds to TRBD2 (6 bases). Germline CDR1 MNHEY, CDR2 SVGAGI. Deletions cut 0 bases from V and 4 bases from J, with 12 bases between. This CDR3 contains 15 residues.

The CDR3: CASGLAPGQGNYGYTF. CDR3 sequence (DNA): TGTGCTAGTGGTTTGGCCCCGGGACAGGGGAACTATGGCTACACCTTC. This chain links TRBV12-5 with TRBJ1-2, with TRBD1 matching over 10 bases. CDR1 is LGHNT, CDR2 FRNRAP, per germline. V lost 1 base and J lost 2; bases outside the gene matches: 4. This CDR3 has 16 amino acids.

This chain joins TRBV19 and TRBJ2-5; D may be TRBD1 (7 bases). CDR1 is LNHDA and CDR2 is SQIVND in the germline V gene (reference sequence). The CDR3 sequence is 13 residues long. V was trimmed by 5 bases and J by 4 bases, leaving 11 bases between them. The CDR3, as DNA: TGTGCCAGTAGTCAGGGGGGCCTAGAGACCCAGTACTTC. Translating gives CASSQGGLETQYF.

DNA of the CDR3: TGTGCCAGCAGCGCACACTCCGGGACAGGGTATGAAAAACTGTTTTTT. Encoded protein: CASSAHSGTGYEKLFF. The gene calls are TRBV7-9 and TRBJ1-4; TRBD1 agrees at 9 bases. Germline CDR1 SEHNR, CDR2 FQNEAQ (reference sequence). V lost 5 bases and J lost 6; bases outside the gene matches: 10. The CDR3 loop spans 16 amino acids.

The chain is built from TRBV24-1 and TRBJ2-1; 12 nucleotides align to TRBD2. The ends lost 6 bases at V and 3 bases at J; junction bases unmatched: 5. The CDR3 runs to 16 residues. Germline V gene sequence: CDR1 KGHDR, CDR2 SFDVKD. CDR3 sequence (DNA): TGTGCCACCAGTTCGGGACTAGCGGGCGGCTACAATGAGCAGTTCTTC. It is translated as CATSSGLAGGYNEQFF.